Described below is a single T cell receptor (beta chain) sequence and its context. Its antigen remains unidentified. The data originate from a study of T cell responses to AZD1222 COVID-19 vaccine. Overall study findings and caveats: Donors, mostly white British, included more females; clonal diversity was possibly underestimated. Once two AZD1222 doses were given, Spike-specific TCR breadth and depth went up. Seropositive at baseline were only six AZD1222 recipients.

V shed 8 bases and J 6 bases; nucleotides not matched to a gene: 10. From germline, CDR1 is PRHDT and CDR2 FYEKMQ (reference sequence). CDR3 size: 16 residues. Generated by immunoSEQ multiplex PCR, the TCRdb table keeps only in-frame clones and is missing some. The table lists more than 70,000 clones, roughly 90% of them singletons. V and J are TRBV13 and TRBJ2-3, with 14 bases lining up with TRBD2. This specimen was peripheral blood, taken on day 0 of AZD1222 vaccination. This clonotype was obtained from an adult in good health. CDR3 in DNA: TGTGCCAGCCGTAAGAGGACTAGCGGGAGGTGGGATACGCAGTATTTT. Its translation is CASRKRTSGRWDTQYF.